The clone carrying this TCR beta chain was detected a few times. This CDR3 is also generated by other DNA sequences in the sample. The CDR3 spans 13 residues. The germline V and J ends were trimmed by 0 bases and 1 base, with 4 bases remaining between them. Germline loops: CDR1 SGHRS, CDR2 YFSETQ. Here immunoSEQ multiplex PCR was the method, and the copy in TCRdb shows in-frame clones only, minus some. Here the sample spans approximately 120,000 clones, roughly 92% being singletons. The data belong to a study of control samples from healthy donors and cancer patients. V and J are TRBV5-1 and TRBJ1-1; D remains ambiguous. Sequencing input: PBMCs. This receptor was taken from a man at least 80 years old with head and neck cancer. CDR3 bases: TGCGCCAGCAGCTTGGAAACGAACACTGAAGCTTTCTTT. Its protein product is CASSLETNTEAFF.